This TCR beta chain was sequenced in a study of T cells in Graves' hyperthyroidism and ophthalmopathy. Amplification yielded TCR beta CDR3 regions, with RNA transcripts as the source. The primer set for the first-round RT-PCR of the TCR CDR3 was HTBI. In TCRdb, the multiplex PCR reads were re-called with MiXCR into one record per CDR3 protein. The sample has 600,000 to 750,000 distinct CDR3 sequences, roughly 17% seen once. This clonotype has at least ten counts. The antigen is undetermined. Study observations and caveats: Most thyroid clonotypes with frequency above 0.001 were detected in blood.

V lost 5 bases to trimming and J lost 1 base, with 8 bases between them. This CDR3 is 13 amino acids long. CDR1 and CDR2 (germline): SGHAT, FQNNGV. Uncontrolled infection, other autoimmune disease, pregnancy and lactation each barred patients from inclusion. The diagnostic basis comprised clinical symptoms, serum thyroxine and TRAb, thyroid ultrasound and orbital computed tomography. This chain joins TRBV11-2 and TRBJ1-1; D unresolved. The sequencing input was blood. This clonotype was obtained from a middle-aged man with Graves' hyperthyroidism. The CDR3 DNA is TGTGCCAGCAGCCGGGCTCCGAACACTGAAGCTTTCTTT. Translation: CASSRAPNTEAFF. The full variable domain, its missing parts supplied by reference TRBV11-2 and TRBJ1-1, is EAGVAQSPRYKIIEKRQSVAFWCNPISGHATLYWYQQILGQGPKLLIQFQNNGVVDDSQLPKDRFSAERLKGVDSTLKIQPAKLEDSAVYLCASSRAPNTEAFFGQGTRLTVV.